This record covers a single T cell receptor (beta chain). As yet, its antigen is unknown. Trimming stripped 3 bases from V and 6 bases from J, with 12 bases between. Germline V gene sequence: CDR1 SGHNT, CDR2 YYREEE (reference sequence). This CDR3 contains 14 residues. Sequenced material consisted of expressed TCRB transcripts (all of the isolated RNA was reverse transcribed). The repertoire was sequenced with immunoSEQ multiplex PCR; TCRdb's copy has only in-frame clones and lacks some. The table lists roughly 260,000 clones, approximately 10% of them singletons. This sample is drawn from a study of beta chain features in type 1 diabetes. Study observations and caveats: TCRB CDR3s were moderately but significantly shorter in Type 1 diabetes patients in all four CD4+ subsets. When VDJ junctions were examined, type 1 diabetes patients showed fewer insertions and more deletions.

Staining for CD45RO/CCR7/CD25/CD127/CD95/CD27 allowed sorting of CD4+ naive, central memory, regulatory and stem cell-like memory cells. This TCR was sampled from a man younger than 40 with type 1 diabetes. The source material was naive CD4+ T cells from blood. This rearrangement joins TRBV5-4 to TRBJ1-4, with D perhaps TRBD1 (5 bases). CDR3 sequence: CASSYIGTDEKLFF. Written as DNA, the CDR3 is TGTGCCAGCAGCTACATCGGGACTGATGAAAAACTGTTTTTT.